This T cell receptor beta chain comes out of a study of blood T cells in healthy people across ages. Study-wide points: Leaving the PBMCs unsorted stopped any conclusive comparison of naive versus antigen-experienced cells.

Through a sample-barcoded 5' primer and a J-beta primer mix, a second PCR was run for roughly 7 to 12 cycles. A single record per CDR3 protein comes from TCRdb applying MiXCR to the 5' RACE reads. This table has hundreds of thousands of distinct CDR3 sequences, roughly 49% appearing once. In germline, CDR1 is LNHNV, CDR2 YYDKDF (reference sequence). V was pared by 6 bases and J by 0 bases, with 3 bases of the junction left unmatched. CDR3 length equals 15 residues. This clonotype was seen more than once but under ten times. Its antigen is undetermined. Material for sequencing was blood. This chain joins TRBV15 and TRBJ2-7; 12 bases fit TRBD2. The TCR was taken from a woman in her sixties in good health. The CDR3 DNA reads TGTGCCACCAGTATACTAGCGGGAGGCTCCTACGAGCAGTACTTC. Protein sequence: CATSILAGGSYEQYF.